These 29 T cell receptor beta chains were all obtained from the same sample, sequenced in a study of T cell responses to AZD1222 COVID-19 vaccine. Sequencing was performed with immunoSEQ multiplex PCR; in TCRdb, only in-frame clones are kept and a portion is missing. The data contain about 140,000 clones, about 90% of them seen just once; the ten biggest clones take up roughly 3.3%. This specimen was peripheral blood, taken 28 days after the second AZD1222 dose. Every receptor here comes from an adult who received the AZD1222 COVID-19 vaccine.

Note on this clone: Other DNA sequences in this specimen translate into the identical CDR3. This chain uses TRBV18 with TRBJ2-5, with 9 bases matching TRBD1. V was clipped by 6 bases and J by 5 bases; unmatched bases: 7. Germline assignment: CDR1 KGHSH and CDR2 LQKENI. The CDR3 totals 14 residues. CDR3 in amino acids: CASSPGQGSETQYF. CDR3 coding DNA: TGTGCCAGCTCCCCTGGACAGGGGAGTGAGACCCAGTACTTC. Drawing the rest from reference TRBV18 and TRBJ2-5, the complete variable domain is NAGVMQNPRHLVRRRGQEARLRCSPMKGHSHVYWYRQLPEEGLKFMVYLQKENIIDESGMPKERFSAEFPKEGPSILRIQQVVRGDSAAYFCASSPGQGSETQYFGPGTRLLVL.

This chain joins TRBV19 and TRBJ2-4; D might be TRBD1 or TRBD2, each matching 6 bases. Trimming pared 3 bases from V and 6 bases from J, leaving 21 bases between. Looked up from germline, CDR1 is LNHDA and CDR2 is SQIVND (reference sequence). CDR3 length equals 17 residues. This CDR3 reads CASSIVRARGVGNIQYF. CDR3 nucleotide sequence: TGTGCCAGTAGTATCGTCCGGGCTAGGGGGGTCGGAAACATTCAGTACTTC.

The CDR3 DNA is TGTGCCAGCAGCGCCACAACCGGGGGCCCGGCTAATGAAAAACTGTTTTTT. It codes for CASSATTGGPANEKLFF. The chain joins TRBV9 to TRBJ1-4, with TRBD1 as a possible D gene (6 bases). The CDR3 extends over 17 amino acids. Germline loops: CDR1 SGDLS, CDR2 YYNGEE. Trimming left V 3 bases short and J 3 bases short, with 18 bases between. The full variable domain, its missing parts supplied by reference TRBV9 and TRBJ1-4, is DSGVTQTPKHLITATGQRVTLRCSPRSGDLSVYWYQQSLDQGLQFLIQYYNGEERAKGNILERFSAQQFPDLHSELNLSSLELGDSALYFCASSATTGGPANEKLFFGSGTQLSVL.

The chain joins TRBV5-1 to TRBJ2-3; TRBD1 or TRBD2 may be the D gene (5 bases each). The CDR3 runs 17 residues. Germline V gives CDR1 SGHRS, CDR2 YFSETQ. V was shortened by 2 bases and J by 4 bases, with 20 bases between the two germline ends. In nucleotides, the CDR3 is TGCGCCAGCAGCTTACGCTCGGGGCTAGATGGGGCAGATACGCAGTATTTT. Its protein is CASSLRSGLDGADTQYF.

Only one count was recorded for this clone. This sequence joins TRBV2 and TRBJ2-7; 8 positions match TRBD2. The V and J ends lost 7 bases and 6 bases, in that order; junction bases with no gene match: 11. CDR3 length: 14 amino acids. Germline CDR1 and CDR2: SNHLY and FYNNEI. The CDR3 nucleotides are TGTGCCAGCAATGAGAAGAGTAGCGGGGCCGAGCAGTACTTC. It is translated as CASNEKSSGAEQYF.

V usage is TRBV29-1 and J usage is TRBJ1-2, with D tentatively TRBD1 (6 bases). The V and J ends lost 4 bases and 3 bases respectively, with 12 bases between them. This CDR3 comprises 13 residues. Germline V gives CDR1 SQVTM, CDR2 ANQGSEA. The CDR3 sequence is CSVVGAKDYGYTF. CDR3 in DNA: TGCAGCGTTGTGGGGGCCAAGGACTATGGCTACACCTTC.

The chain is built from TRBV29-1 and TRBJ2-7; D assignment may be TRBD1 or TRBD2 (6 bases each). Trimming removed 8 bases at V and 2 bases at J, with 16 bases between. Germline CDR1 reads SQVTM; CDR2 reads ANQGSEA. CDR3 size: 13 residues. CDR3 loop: CSIRGQAAYEQYF. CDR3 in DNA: TGCAGCATCCGGGGGCAGGCCGCCTACGAGCAGTACTTC.

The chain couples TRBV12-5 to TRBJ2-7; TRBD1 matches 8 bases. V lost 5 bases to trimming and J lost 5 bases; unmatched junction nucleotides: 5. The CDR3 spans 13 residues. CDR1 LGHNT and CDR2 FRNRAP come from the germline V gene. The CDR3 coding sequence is TGTGCTAGTGGTCCCGGACAGGGCGACGAGCAGTACTTC. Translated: CASGPGQGDEQYF.

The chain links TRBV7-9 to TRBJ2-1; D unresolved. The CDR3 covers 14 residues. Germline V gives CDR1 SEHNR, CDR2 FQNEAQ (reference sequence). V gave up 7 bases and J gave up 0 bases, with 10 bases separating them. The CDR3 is CASTSKSSYNEQFF. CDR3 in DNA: TGTGCCAGCACTAGTAAGAGCTCCTACAATGAGCAGTTCTTC.

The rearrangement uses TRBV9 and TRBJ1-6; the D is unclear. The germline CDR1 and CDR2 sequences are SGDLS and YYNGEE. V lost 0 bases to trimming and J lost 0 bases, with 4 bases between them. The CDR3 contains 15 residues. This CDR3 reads CASSVESSYNSPLHF. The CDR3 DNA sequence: TGTGCCAGCAGCGTAGAGAGCTCCTATAATTCACCCCTCCACTTT.

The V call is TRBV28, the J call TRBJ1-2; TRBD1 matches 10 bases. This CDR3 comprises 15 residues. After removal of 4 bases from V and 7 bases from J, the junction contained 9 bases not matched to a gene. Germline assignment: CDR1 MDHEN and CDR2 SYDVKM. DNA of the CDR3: TGTGCCAGCAGTTCCCTGGGACAGGGGAGGGGTGGCTACACCTTC. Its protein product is CASSSLGQGRGGYTF.

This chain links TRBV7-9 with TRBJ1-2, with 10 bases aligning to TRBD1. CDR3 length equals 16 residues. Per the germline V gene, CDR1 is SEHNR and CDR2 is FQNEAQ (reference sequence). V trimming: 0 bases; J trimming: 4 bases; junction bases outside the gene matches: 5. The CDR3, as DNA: TGTGCCAGCAGCTTAGCGACGGGACAGGGGATCTATGGCTACACCTTC. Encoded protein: CASSLATGQGIYGYTF.

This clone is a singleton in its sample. The CDR3 DNA is TGTGCCAGCAGCTTCCGGGACAGGTATGGCTACACCTTC. It specifies CASSFRDRYGYTF. The chain couples TRBV11-3 to TRBJ1-2, with TRBD1 matching 8 bases. The ends lost 3 bases at V and 5 bases at J; junction bases unmatched: 2. The CDR3 runs to 13 residues. Germline CDR1 SGHNT, CDR2 YENEEA.

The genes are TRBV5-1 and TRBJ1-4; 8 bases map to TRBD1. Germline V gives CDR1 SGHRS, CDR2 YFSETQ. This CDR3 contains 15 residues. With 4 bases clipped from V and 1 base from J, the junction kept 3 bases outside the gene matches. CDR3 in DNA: TGCGCCAGCAGCCCTGACAGGGGAACTAATGAAAAACTGTTTTTT. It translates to CASSPDRGTNEKLFF.

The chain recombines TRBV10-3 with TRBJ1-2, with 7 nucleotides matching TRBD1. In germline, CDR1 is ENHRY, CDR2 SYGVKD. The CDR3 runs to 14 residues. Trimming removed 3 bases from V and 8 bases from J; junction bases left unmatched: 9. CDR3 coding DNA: TGTGCCATCAGTGACTCGACAGGGAATGGCGGCTACACCTTC. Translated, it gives CAISDSTGNGGYTF.

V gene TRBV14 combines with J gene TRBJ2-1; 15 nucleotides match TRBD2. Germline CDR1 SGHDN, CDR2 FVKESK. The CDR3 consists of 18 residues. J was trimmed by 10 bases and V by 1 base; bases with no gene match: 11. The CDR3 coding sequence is TGTGCCAGCAGCCAAGCAGGACTAGCGGGAGGGCCCTCTATCGAGCAGTTCTTC. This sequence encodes CASSQAGLAGGPSIEQFF. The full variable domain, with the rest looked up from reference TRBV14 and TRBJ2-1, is EAGVTQFPSHSVIEKGQTVTLRCDPISGHDNLYWYRRVMGKEIKFLLHFVKESKQDESGMPNNRFLAERTGGTYSTLKVQPAELEDSGVYFCASSQAGLAGGPSIEQFFGPGTRLTVL.

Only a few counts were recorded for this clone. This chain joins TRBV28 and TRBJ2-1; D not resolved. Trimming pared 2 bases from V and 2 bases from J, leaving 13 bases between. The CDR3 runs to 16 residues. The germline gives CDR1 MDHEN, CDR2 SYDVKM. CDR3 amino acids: CASSLKRIQAYNEQFF. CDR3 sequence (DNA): TGTGCCAGCAGTTTAAAGCGTATACAAGCCTACAATGAGCAGTTCTTC.

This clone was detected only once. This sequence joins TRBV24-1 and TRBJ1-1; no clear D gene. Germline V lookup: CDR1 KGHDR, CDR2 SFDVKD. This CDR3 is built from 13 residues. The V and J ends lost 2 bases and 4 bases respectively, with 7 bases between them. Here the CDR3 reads CATSDSYSTEAFF. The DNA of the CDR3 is TGTGCCACCAGTGATTCCTACAGCACTGAAGCTTTCTTT.

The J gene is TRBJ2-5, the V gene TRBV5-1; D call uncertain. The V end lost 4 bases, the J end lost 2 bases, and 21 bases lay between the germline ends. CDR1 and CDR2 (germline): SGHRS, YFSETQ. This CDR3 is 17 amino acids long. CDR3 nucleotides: TGCGCCAGCAGCAGAACAGTCCTGGCCCGAAAACAAGAGACCCAGTACTTC. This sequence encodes CASSRTVLARKQETQYF.

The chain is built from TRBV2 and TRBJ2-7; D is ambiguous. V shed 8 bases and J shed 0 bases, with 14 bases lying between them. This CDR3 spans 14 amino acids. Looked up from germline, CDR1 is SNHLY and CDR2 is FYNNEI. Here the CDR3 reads CASSRTASSYEQYF. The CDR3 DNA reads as TGTGCCAGCTCCCGGACGGCGAGCTCCTACGAGCAGTACTTC.

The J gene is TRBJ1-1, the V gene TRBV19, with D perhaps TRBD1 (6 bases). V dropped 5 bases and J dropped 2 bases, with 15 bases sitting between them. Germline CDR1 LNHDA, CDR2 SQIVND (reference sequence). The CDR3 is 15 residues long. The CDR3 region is CASSPPTGRNTEAFF. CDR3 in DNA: TGTGCCAGTAGTCCTCCGACAGGCCGAAACACTGAAGCTTTCTTT.

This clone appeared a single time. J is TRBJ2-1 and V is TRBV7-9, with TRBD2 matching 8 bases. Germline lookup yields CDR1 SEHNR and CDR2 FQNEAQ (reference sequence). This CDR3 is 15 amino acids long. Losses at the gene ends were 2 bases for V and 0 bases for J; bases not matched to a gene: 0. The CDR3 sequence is CASSLLAGSYNEQFF. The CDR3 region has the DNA TGTGCCAGCAGCTTACTAGCGGGCTCCTACAATGAGCAGTTCTTC.

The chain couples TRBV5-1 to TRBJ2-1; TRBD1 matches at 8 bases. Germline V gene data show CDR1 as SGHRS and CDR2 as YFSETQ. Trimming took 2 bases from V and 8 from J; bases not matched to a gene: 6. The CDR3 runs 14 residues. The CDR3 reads CASSLTGGGYEQFF. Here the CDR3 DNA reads TGCGCCAGCAGCTTAACAGGGGGTGGCTATGAGCAGTTCTTC.

CDR3 coding DNA: TGTGCCAGCAGTTCACTAGCGGGAGACACCGGGGAGCTGTTTTTT. This codes for CASSSLAGDTGELFF. The chain carries TRBV28 and TRBJ2-2; 11 bases agree with TRBD2. Per germline, CDR1 MDHEN and CDR2 SYDVKM. The CDR3 consists of 15 residues. V was clipped by 4 bases and J by 3 bases; unmatched bases: 1.

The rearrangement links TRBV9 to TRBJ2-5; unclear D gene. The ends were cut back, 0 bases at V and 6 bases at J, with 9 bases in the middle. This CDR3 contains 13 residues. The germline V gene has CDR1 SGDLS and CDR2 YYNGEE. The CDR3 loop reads CASSVGQQQTQYF. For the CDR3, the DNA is TGTGCCAGCAGCGTAGGTCAGCAACAGACCCAGTACTTC.

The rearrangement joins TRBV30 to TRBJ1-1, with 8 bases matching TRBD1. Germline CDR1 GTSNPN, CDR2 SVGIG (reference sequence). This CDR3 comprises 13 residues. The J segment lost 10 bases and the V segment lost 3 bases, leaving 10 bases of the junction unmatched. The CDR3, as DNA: TGTGCCTGGAGCCCTACAGGGGGTTCGCGAGCTTTCTTT. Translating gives CAWSPTGGSRAFF.

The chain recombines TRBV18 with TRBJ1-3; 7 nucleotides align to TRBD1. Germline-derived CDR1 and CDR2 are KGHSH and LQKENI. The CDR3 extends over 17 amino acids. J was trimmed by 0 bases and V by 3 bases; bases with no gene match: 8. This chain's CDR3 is CASSPLGTASSGNTIYF. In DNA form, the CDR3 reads TGTGCCAGCTCACCCCTCGGGACAGCCAGCTCTGGAAACACCATATATTTT.

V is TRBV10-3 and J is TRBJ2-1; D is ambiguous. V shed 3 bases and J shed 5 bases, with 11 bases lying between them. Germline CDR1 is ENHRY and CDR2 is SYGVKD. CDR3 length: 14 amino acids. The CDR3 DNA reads TGTGCCATCAGTGACACCGGGTCAAACAATGAGCAGTTCTTC. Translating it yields CAISDTGSNNEQFF.

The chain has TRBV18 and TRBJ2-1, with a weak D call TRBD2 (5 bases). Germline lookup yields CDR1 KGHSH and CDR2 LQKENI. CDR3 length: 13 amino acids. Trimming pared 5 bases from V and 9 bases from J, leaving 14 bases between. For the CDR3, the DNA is TGTGCCAGCTCAACAGACTCCCGGGGTGAGCAGTTCTTC. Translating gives CASSTDSRGEQFF.